This TCR beta chain originates from a study of CD8 T cells in Susac syndrome. As for the study in general: Patients with Susac syndrome were therapy-naive, taking corticosteroids, with some also receiving intravenous immunoglobulin, or taking intravenous immunoglobulin alone at the time their blood was drawn.

V lost 4 bases to trimming and J lost 9 bases; unmatched junction nucleotides: 19. The CDR3 consists of 18 residues. Germline CDR1 LNHNV, CDR2 YYDKDF (reference sequence). An input of about 0.45 to 1 ug of RNA was subjected to reverse transcription using random hexamers. TCRdb recomputed calls from the immunoSEQ multiplex PCR reads with MiXCR, one row per CDR3 protein. The sample has tens of thousands of distinct CDR3 sequences, around 95% seen once. The chain is built from TRBV15 and TRBJ2-1; 9 positions agree with TRBD2. This sequence was found in a human donor with Susac syndrome. Sequencing input: CD8+ T cells from PBMCs. CDR3 in amino acids: CATSNSLAAGGPDCEQFF. CDR3 bases: TGTGCCACCAGCAATAGCCTAGCTGCGGGAGGGCCAGATTGTGAGCAGTTCTTC.